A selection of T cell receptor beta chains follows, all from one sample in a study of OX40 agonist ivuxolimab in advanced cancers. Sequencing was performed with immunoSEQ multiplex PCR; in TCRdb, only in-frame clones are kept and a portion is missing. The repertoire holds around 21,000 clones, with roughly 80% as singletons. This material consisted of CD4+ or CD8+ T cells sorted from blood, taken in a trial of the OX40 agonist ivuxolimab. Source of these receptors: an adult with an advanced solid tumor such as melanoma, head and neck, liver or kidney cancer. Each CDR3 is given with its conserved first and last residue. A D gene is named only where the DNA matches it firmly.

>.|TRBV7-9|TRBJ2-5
TGTGCCAGCAGCTTAATTGTACAGAGGATCGCGGAGACCCAGTACTTC
CASSLIVQRIAETQYF
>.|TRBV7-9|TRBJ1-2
TGTGCCAGCAGCTTTGGGACGTCGGAGCATGGCTACACCTTC
CASSFGTSEHGYTF
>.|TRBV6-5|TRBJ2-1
TGTGCCAGCAGTTACAGGCCGGATCGGGATGAGCAGTTCTTC
CASSYRPDRDEQFF
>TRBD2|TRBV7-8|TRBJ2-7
TGTGCCAGCAGCCAAAGACTAGCCTTCGGACGGACCTCTTCCTACGAGCAGTACTTC
CASSQRLAFGRTSSYEQYF
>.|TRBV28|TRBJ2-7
TGTGCCAGCAGTCCTTCGGAAGGGCTCTACGAGCAGTACTTC
CASSPSEGLYEQYF
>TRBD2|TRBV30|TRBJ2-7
TGTGCCTGGACGGGCGGGAGGAACGAGCAGTACTTC
CAWTGGRNEQYF
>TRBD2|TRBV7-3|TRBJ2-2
TGTGCCAGCAGCTTAAGGACTAGCGGGGCTCCCCTTTTTTTT
CASSLRTSGAPLFF
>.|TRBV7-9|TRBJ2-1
TGTGCCAGCAGCTCCCCGACCGAGGAGCAGTTCTTC
CASSSPTEEQFF
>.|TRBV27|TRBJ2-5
TGTGCCAGCAGAAACACAGGAGAAGAGACCCAGTACTTC
CASRNTGEETQYF
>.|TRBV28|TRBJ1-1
TGTGCCAGCAGTCCCACCACTGAAGCTTTCTTT
CASSPTTEAFF
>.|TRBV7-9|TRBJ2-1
TGTGCCAGCAACACCCAGCCCGGGACGGAGCAGTTCTTC
CASNTQPGTEQFF